This entry describes one T cell receptor beta chain. What it recognizes is unknown. These data are taken from a study of beta chain features in type 1 diabetes. Study conclusions and caveats: Reduced insertions and increased deletions marked VDJ junctions in type 1 diabetes patients.

The V gene end was trimmed by 2 bases and the J gene end by 4 bases; junction bases not matched to a gene: 5. Per germline, CDR1 LGHNA and CDR2 YSLEER. The CDR3 is 15 residues long. What was sequenced were expressed TCRB transcripts, since all of the isolated RNA had been reverse transcribed. Naive, central memory and regulatory T cell samples produced a mean of roughly 3.5 million reads. Generated by immunoSEQ multiplex PCR, the TCRdb table keeps only in-frame clones and is missing some. In the table there are approximately 300,000 clones, 9.5% to 12% of which are singletons. The collection from each donor was one heparinised blood draw averaging around 100 mL. Sorting gave populations that all exceeded 98% purity.

The origin of this receptor is a woman aged 25 to 39 in good health. The chain employs TRBV4-3 and TRBJ1-1; 9 nucleotides align to TRBD1. Sequenced material: naive CD4+ T cells from blood. In nucleotides, the CDR3 is TGCGCCAGCAGCCAACACGGGACAGGGAGCACTGAAGCTTTCTTT. The encoded protein is CASSQHGTGSTEAFF.